The clone carrying this T cell receptor (beta chain) has at least ten counts. Its antigen is undetermined. Primers used in a second PCR of roughly 6 to 12 cycles were a sample-barcoded 5' primer and a J-beta primer mix. TCRdb processed the 5' RACE reads anew with MiXCR; each CDR3 protein has one entry. The data contain 630,000 or so distinct CDR3 sequences, approximately 31% of them singletons. The record originates from a study of blood T cells in healthy people across ages. Study results and caveats: Diversity estimates drawn from one million T cells were deemed underestimates.

The specimen sequenced was blood. The clonotype comes from a woman over 75 in good health.

The CDR3 is CASLPRGAYYGYTF. For the CDR3, the DNA is TGTGCCAGCTTACCCAGGGGGGCATACTATGGCTACACCTTC. The chain employs TRBV28 and TRBJ1-2, with 7 positions matching TRBD1. V lost 8 bases, J lost 3 bases, and 9 bases stayed unmatched. The CDR3 is 14 amino acids. Germline CDR1 and CDR2: MDHEN and SYDVKM.